The 9 T cell receptor beta chains listed next were all sequenced from one sample in a study of T-cell reconstitution after alpha-beta-depleted transplantation in children. The library targeted TCRbeta and was prepared with unique molecular identifiers. TCRdb recomputed calls from the PCR reads with MiXCR, one row per CDR3 protein. This sample has some 500,000 distinct CDR3 sequences; roughly 33% occur once, and the top ten carry 2% to 2.5%. Sequenced material: PBMCs from the stem cell graft donor, taken from the stem cell graft. Receptors were obtained from a human donor who donated a stem cell graft to a child with aplastic anemia.

This clonotype appeared a few times. The rearrangement uses TRBV6-2 or TRBV6-3 and TRBJ1-1; D remains ambiguous. The CDR3 is made up of 16 amino acids. CDR1 MNHEY and CDR2 SVGEGT come from the germline V gene. V was cut by 2 bases and J by 1 base, with 14 bases left in between. The CDR3 sequence: CASSYDTSGWNTEAFF. CDR3 coding DNA: TGTGCCAGCAGTTACGACACATCGGGGTGGAACACTGAAGCTTTCTTT.

The chain employs TRBV27 and TRBJ2-7; the match to TRBD1 covers 9 bases. After removal of 4 bases from V and 1 base from J, the junction contained 2 bases not matched to a gene. The germline gives CDR1 MNHEY, CDR2 SMNVEV (reference sequence). This CDR3 is built from 14 residues. The CDR3 DNA follows: TGTGCCAGCAGTTATGGGACAGGGTCCTACGAGCAGTACTTC. Translating it yields CASSYGTGSYEQYF.

This clonotype was detected only a few times. CDR3 in DNA: TGCAGTGCTAGTCCGAGCGGGAGGTGGGACAATGAGCAGTTCTTC. This codes for CSASPSGRWDNEQFF. V usage is TRBV20-1 and J usage is TRBJ2-1, with 9 bases aligning to TRBD2. Germline V gives CDR1 DFQATT, CDR2 SNEGSKA (reference sequence). This CDR3 is built from 15 residues. V was clipped by 3 bases and J by 5 bases; unmatched bases: 8.

This clonotype was seen a handful of times. The rearrangement links TRBV12-5 to TRBJ1-5; 7 nucleotides match TRBD1. There are 13 residues in the CDR3. Germline CDR1 is LGHNT and CDR2 is FRNRAP. After removal of 6 bases from V and 4 bases from J, the junction contained 3 bases not matched to a gene. For the CDR3, the DNA is TGTGCTAGTGGCCCAGGGGGGAATCAGCCCCAGCATTTT. This sequence encodes CASGPGGNQPQHF.

The V and J genes are TRBV6-5 and TRBJ2-1; a possible D gene is TRBD2 (6 bases). Trimming cost V 2 bases and J 1 base, with 9 bases left between them. This CDR3 has 15 amino acids. Germline lookup yields CDR1 MNHEY and CDR2 SVGAGI. CDR3 residues: CASSYTGESYNEQFF. The DNA for the CDR3 is TGTGCCAGCAGTTACACGGGAGAATCCTACAATGAGCAGTTCTTC.

The chain uses TRBV6-1 and TRBJ2-5; possibly TRBD2 for D (6 bases). V shed 4 bases and J shed 2 bases, with 11 bases lying between them. The CDR3 is 14 residues long. The germline gives CDR1 MNHNS, CDR2 SASEGT. Here the CDR3 DNA reads TGTGCCAGCAGTGTGGCAGGGAGGCAAGAGACCCAGTACTTC. The encoded protein is CASSVAGRQETQYF.

This clonotype was seen only a few times. The V call is TRBV25-1, the J call TRBJ1-2, with 9 bases aligning to TRBD1. Per germline, CDR1 MGHDK and CDR2 SYGVNS. There are 13 residues in the CDR3. The ends lost 6 bases at V and 7 bases at J; junction bases unmatched: 6. The CDR3 DNA reads TGTGCCAGCAGGAAGGGACAGGGAACTGGCTACACCTTC. It codes for CASRKGQGTGYTF.

This clonotype was counted a few times. The chain links TRBV29-1 to TRBJ2-3; a possible D gene is TRBD1 (5 bases). Germline loops: CDR1 SQVTM, CDR2 ANQGSEA. V was clipped by 0 bases and J by 0 bases, with 16 bases between them. This CDR3 spans 17 amino acids. The CDR3 here is CSVEELVGRSSTDTQYF. As DNA, the CDR3 is TGCAGCGTTGAAGAGCTGGTGGGGCGGTCCAGCACAGATACGCAGTATTTT.

This clonotype was found a few times. V is TRBV27 and J is TRBJ2-5; the match to TRBD1 covers 7 bases. Germline values: CDR1 MNHEY, CDR2 SMNVEV (reference sequence). V was clipped by 4 bases and J by 2 bases; unmatched bases: 7. This CDR3 is built from 15 residues. This CDR3 is CASSYRDRDQETQYF. The CDR3 coding sequence is TGTGCCAGCAGTTACCGGGACAGAGATCAAGAGACCCAGTACTTC.